The 7 T cell receptor beta chains below all came from one sample that was sequenced in a study of CD8 T cells in Susac syndrome. It was with random hexamers that roughly 0.5 to 1 ug RNA was reverse transcribed. In TCRdb, the immunoSEQ multiplex PCR reads were re-called with MiXCR into one record per CDR3 protein. The sample has approximately 200,000 distinct CDR3 sequences, nearly 95% seen once. The material sequenced was CD4+ T cells from PBMCs. Receptor source: a human donor with multiple sclerosis.

The chain couples TRBV29-1 to TRBJ1-2, with unresolved D. V gave up 2 bases and J gave up 4 bases, with 8 bases separating them. Germline CDR1 and CDR2: SQVTM and ANQGSEA. CDR3 length: 12 amino acids. This CDR3 reads CSVEKTTYGYTF. The CDR3 DNA sequence: TGCAGCGTTGAAAAAACCACCTATGGCTACACCTTC.

The chain recombines TRBV6-4 with TRBJ2-3; D ambiguous. Per germline, CDR1 MRHNA and CDR2 SNTAGT. The CDR3 totals 16 residues. The V end was cut by 6 bases, the J end by 6 bases, with 22 bases between. In DNA form, the CDR3 reads TGTGCCAGCAGCCTTGGTGTCGCTGGCCCGGCCGATACGCAGTATTTT. The encoded protein is CASSLGVAGPADTQYF.

The V gene is TRBV12-3 or TRBV12-4, the J gene TRBJ1-6; TRBD1 is a possible D gene (5 bases). This CDR3 region has 14 residues. With 2 bases removed from V and 7 bases from J, the gap between germline ends came to 9 bases. CDR3 nucleotides: TGTGCCAGCAGTTTAAACAGGCGGAATTCACCCCTCCACTTT. Translation gives CASSLNRRNSPLHF.

The chain couples TRBV11-3 to TRBJ2-7; tentative D call: TRBD1 (6 bases). This CDR3 spans 13 amino acids. V lost 5 bases and J 2 bases, leaving 10 bases between the germline ends. Germline lookup yields CDR1 SGHNT and CDR2 YENEEA. CDR3 in DNA: TGTGCCAGCAGCCTTGGACAGACCTACGAGCAGTACTTC. Amino acid sequence: CASSLGQTYEQYF.

The chain joins TRBV7-9 to TRBJ2-3; 11 bases agree with TRBD2. Germline-derived CDR1 and CDR2 are SEHNR and FQNEAQ (reference sequence). The CDR3 extends over 16 amino acids. V lost 4 bases to trimming and J lost 7 bases; unmatched junction nucleotides: 10. The CDR3 spells CASSSGTSGSRHTQYF. The CDR3 coding sequence is TGTGCCAGCAGCTCCGGTACTAGCGGGAGCCGGCATACGCAGTATTTT.

J is TRBJ2-3 and V is TRBV12-3 or TRBV12-4; D not resolved. Trimming removed 7 bases from V and 0 bases from J, with 5 bases in between. There are 12 residues in the CDR3. The DNA for the CDR3 is TGTGCCAGCACACATAGCACAGATACGCAGTATTTT. As protein: CASTHSTDTQYF.

V usage is TRBV7-8 and J usage is TRBJ2-3; D is tentatively TRBD1 or TRBD2 (5 bases each). The V gene's germline CDR1 is SGHVS and CDR2 FQNEAQ. CDR3 length equals 13 residues. V lost 8 bases and J 2 bases, leaving 11 bases between the germline ends. This CDR3 is CASSRGHTDTQYF. Here the CDR3 DNA reads TGTGCCAGCTCGAGGGGTCACACAGATACGCAGTATTTT.